This TCR beta chain was observed in a study of cytomegalovirus exposure and HLA in healthy donors. Vbeta (60) and Jbeta (13) primers were used in the PCR. Assay used: immunoSEQ multiplex PCR; TCRdb lists only in-frame clones, some missing. Of over 130,000 clones listed, over 75% are singletons. With 2 bases removed from V and 6 bases from J, the gap between germline ends came to 14 bases. Germline-derived CDR1 and CDR2 are SGHRS and YFSETQ. This CDR3 comprises 14 residues. Regarding the study as a whole: TCR beta chain V- and J-gene trimming was linked, in a later analysis, to a missense variant in DCLRE1C.

As regards this clone: Its antigen is not identified.

Specimen: PBMCs. The chain joins TRBV5-1 to TRBJ1-2, with D perhaps matching TRBD1 (6 bases). The source of this sequence is a male donor in good health and CMV-seronegative. The CDR3: CASSLLQGTDGYTF. The DNA of the CDR3 is TGCGCCAGCAGCTTATTACAGGGTACGGATGGCTACACCTTC.